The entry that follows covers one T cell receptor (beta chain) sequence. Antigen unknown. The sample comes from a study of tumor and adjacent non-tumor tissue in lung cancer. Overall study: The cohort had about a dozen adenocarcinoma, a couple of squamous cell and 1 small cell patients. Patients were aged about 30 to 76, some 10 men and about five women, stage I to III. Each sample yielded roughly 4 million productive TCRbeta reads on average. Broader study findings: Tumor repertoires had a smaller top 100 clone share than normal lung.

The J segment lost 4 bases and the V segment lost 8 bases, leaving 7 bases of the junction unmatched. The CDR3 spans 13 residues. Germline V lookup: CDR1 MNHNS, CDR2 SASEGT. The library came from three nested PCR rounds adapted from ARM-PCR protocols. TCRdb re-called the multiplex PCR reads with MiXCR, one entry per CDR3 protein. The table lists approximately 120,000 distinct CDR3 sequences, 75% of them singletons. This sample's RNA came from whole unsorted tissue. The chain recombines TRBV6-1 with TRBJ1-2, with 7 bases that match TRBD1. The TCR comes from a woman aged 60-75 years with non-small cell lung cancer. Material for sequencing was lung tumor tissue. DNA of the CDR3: TGTGCCAGCGGGGAGGGACAGAGCTATGGCTACACCTTC. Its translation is CASGEGQSYGYTF.